This TCR beta chain is drawn from a study of blood T cell repertoires in COVID-19 (dated by TCRdb to 2018 to 2020). Study-wide context: Collaborator samples came from the United States, Italy and Spain and covered acute and convalescent phases of COVID-19. The material from the prospective study consisted of cDNA or gDNA derived from T cells, B-cell-depleted T cells, or PBMCs. Deeply sampled blood TCRbeta repertoires from subjects exposed to, actively infected with, or recovered from COVID-19 were included in the dataset. A freely available public database, intended as a resource for researchers studying the immune response to SARS-CoV-2, is where the repertoires were released. The samples were drawn from two sources: the first 160 participants of the ongoing ImmuneRACE study, and 1,200 or so subjects contributed by 6 global collaborators. The sample metadata nearly always contained a de-identified subject ID, COVID-19 status, age in years and sex. Where HLA class I and class II types were available, the types were taken from metadata supplied by the sample provider, not from assay-based typing.

This clone was seen only a few times. The antigen this receptor binds is unknown. Within one base of it there is no much larger clone, and no base qualities were kept. The CDR3 runs 13 residues from the cysteine to the phenylalanine. This entry keeps only the CDR3 DNA: 39 bases, framed from base 1. Ends trimmed: V by 5 bases, J by 7 bases; bases unmatched to a gene: 5. From the germline V gene, CDR1 is SGHAT and CDR2 is FQNNGV. The research as a whole found: Clinical and demographic metadata were provided uncurated, with the amount varying by source and participant.

The collaborating institutions used their own protocols to collect whole blood in K2EDTA tubes. For TCRbeta analysis, collaborators shipped samples in one of three forms: frozen whole blood, isolated PBMCs, or DNA extracted from either of those sample types. The immunoSEQ Assay, a bias-controlled multiplex PCR, was used to amplify TCRbeta CDR3 regions from genomic DNA. The paper's processing steps were these. The number of nucleated cells in each sample was estimated from the amplification of reference gene primers within the assay. To quantify the absolute abundance of each unique TCRbeta CDR3 rearrangement, sequence reads were collapsed and filtered. Productive Simpson clonality was computed per sample as the square root of Simpson's diversity index over productive rearrangements. Not all clones reach the TCRdb copy of this immuneACCESS table, which keeps in-frame sequences only. Checked studies attribute under half of the gap to unresolved V genes and leave the rest unexplained. V and J calls and clone size are as listed in that table; D and trimming were resolved from the DNA. Within this sample are about 60,000 clones, with around 73% of them counted one time only. Roughly 13% of the sample rests with the top ten.

The rearrangement combines TRBV11-2 with TRBJ2-1; TRBD1 fits 7 bases in the junction. The sequenced sample consisted of peripheral blood. This TCR derives from a man older than 75 with acute or convalescent COVID-19. The CDR3: CASSLDRENEQFF. In nucleotides, the sequence is TGTGCCAGCAGCCTCGACAGGGAAAATGAGCAGTTCTTC.